Listed below are T cell receptor beta chains from one sample, sequenced in a study of vaccination and CD4 T cells after COVID-19. Each CDR3 protein is one row after TCRdb ran MiXCR on the PCR reads. The table includes tens of thousands of distinct CDR3 sequences, approximately 50% detected once. No antigens are known for them. The sample comprised CD4+ T cells from blood, cultured in vitro. The receptors come from a human donor who had recovered from COVID-19. Both conserved end residues are part of each CDR3. A D gene is named only where the DNA matches it firmly. Expanded clones are given a class, and other clones once, few, many or no size at all.

j_call v_call d_call clone_size cdr3_aa cdr3_nt
TRBJ2-7 TRBV6-2/TRBV6-3 TRBD1 few CASRQTGKYNEQYF TGTGCCAGCAGACAGACAGGGAAGTATAACGAGCAGTACTTC
TRBJ1-3 TRBV20-1 . few CSAQGLAGNTIYF TGCAGTGCTCAAGGGTTAGCTGGAAACACCATATATTTT
TRBJ1-1 TRBV11-2 . . CASIRGKSDTEAFF TGTGCCAGCATCAGGGGCAAGTCGGACACTGAAGCTTTCTTT
TRBJ2-7 TRBV6-2/TRBV6-3 TRBD1 . CASSYSGQGNEQYF TGTGCCAGCAGTTATTCGGGACAGGGCAACGAGCAGTACTTC
TRBJ2-2 TRBV7-2 . . CASSSGWGVNTGELFF TGTGCCAGCAGCTCTGGTTGGGGGGTTAACACCGGGGAGCTGTTTTTT
TRBJ1-2 TRBV14 . . CASSPYLDLPYGYTF TGTGCCAGCAGCCCTTATTTGGACCTTCCCTATGGCTACACCTTC
TRBJ2-3 TRBV20-1 TRBD2 few CSARLAGGSDTQYF TGCAGTGCCAGACTAGCGGGAGGCTCAGATACGCAGTATTTT
TRBJ2-6 TRBV11-2 . . CASSFGVSGANVLTF TGTGCCAGCAGCTTCGGGGTCTCTGGGGCCAACGTCCTGACTTTC
TRBJ2-7 TRBV6-1 TRBD1 few CASRGLTGFNEQYF TGTGCCAGCAGGGGATTGACAGGGTTTAACGAGCAGTACTTC
TRBJ1-1 TRBV5-4 . . CASSLFGGARTEAFF TGTGCCAGCAGCTTATTTGGGGGGGCGCGGACTGAAGCTTTCTTT
TRBJ2-7 TRBV7-8 . . CASSLGDSSSYEQYF TGTGCCAGCAGCTTAGGTGACAGCAGCTCCTACGAGCAGTACTTC
TRBJ1-5 TRBV20-1 . few CSASPPTGSNQPQHF TGCAGTGCTAGCCCACCTACAGGTAGCAATCAGCCCCAGCATTTT
TRBJ1-2 TRBV19 . few CASSIVRTSYGYTF TGTGCCAGTAGTATAGTTCGGACAAGCTATGGCTACACCTTC
TRBJ1-2 TRBV11-2 . . CASTTPGAGYGYTF TGTGCCAGCACCACCCCAGGGGCGGGGTATGGCTACACCTTC
TRBJ2-1 TRBV20-1 . . CSARGAGASSYNEQFF TGCAGTGCTAGAGGGGCCGGTGCGAGCTCCTACAATGAGCAGTTCTTC
TRBJ1-1 TRBV19 . . CASSVEGLLGPIGTEAFF TGTGCCAGTAGTGTCGAGGGTCTTTTGGGGCCTATCGGGACTGAAGCTTTCTTT
TRBJ1-1 TRBV7-6 . . CASSPYRRYTEAFF TGTGCCAGCAGTCCCTACAGAAGATACACTGAAGCTTTCTTT
TRBJ1-1 TRBV7-2 . . CASSLLRNRVPNTEAFF TGTGCCAGCAGCCTACTAAGAAACAGGGTCCCGAACACTGAAGCTTTCTTT
TRBJ2-7 TRBV20-1 . few CSARDSPDWYEQYF TGCAGTGCTAGAGATTCCCCCGATTGGTACGAGCAGTACTTC
TRBJ2-5 TRBV7-2 TRBD2 few CASSRASGEGETQYF TGTGCCAGCAGCCGGGCTAGCGGGGAGGGGGAGACCCAGTACTTC
TRBJ1-3 TRBV7-9 . . CASSLLARQDYF TGTGCCAGCAGCTTACTGGCGAGACAGGATTATTTT
TRBJ2-4 TRBV19 TRBD2 . CASSILAGDHKNIQYF TGTGCCAGTAGTATACTAGCGGGAGACCACAAAAACATTCAGTACTTC
TRBJ1-4 TRBV28 . . CASSGTGQNEKLFF TGTGCCAGCAGTGGTACAGGGCAAAATGAAAAACTGTTTTTT